This TCR beta chain was recorded in a study of technical replicates of blood from a handful of donors. The CDR3 spans 16 residues. V was cut by 4 bases and J by 3 bases, with 16 bases left in between. The germline CDR1 and CDR2 sequences are LGHNA and YNFKEQ. Data came from immunoSEQ multiplex PCR; TCRdb stores just in-frame clones and leaves some out. The top ten clones hold approximately 0.14% of a sample with around 80,000 clones, 95% to 98% of them seen once. V and J are TRBV4-2 and TRBJ2-4; D is perhaps TRBD2 (5 bases). This receptor was identified in a human donor in good health. Sequenced material: T cells isolated from PBMCs. The CDR3, as DNA: TGTGCCAGCAGCCCGTCCACTAGTCTTGACAAAAACATTCAGTACTTC. It codes for CASSPSTSLDKNIQYF.